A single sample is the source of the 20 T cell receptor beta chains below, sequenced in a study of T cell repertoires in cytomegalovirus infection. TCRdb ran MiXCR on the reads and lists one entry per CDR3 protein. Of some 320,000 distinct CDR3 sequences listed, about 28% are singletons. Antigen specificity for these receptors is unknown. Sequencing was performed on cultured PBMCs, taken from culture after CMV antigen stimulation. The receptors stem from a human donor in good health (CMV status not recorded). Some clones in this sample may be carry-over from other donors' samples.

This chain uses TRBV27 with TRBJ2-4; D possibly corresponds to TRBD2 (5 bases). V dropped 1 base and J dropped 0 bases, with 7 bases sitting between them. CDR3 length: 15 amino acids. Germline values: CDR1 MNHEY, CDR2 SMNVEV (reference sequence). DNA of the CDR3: TGTGCCAGCAGTTTATGGGCGGGAGCCAAAAACATTCAGTACTTC. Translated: CASSLWAGAKNIQYF.

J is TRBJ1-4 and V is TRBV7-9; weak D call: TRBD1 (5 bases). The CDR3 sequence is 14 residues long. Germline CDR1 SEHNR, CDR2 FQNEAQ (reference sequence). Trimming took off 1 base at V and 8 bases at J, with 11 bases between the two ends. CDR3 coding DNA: TGTGCCAGCAGCTTAGAGCAGGGTTGGGAAAAACTGTTTTTT. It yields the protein CASSLEQGWEKLFF.

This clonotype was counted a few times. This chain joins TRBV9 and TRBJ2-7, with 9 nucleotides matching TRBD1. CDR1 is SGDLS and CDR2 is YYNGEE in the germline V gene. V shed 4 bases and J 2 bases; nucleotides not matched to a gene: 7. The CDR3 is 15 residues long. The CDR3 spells CASSLRGDRAYEQYF. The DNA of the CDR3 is TGTGCCAGCAGCCTCAGAGGGGACAGGGCCTACGAGCAGTACTTC.

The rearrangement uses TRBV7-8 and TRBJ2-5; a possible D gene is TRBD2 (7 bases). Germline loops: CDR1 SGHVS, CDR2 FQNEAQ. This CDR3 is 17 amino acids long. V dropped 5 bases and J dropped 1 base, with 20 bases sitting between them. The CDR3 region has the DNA TGTGCCAGCAGCCAACGTCGCGCGGGGGCTTCCCAAGAGACCCAGTACTTC. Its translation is CASSQRRAGASQETQYF.

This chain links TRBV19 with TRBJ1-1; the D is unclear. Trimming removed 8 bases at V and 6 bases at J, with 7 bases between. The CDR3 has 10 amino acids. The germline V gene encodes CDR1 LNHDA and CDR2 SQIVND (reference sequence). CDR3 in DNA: TGTGCCAGTCGTGGAGCTGAAGCTTTCTTT. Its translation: CASRGAEAFF.

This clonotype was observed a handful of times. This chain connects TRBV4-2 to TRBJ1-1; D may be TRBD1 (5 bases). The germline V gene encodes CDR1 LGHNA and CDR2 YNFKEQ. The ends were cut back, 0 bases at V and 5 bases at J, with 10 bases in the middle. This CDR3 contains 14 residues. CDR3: CASSQEEGQTEAFF. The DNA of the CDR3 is TGTGCCAGCAGCCAAGAAGAGGGGCAAACTGAAGCTTTCTTT.

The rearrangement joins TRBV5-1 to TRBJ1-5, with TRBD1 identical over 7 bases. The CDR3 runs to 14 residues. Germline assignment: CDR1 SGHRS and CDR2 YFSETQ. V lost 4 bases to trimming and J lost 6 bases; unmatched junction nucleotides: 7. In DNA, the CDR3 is TGCGCCAGCAGCCTTGACAGGGCGGGTCAGCCCCAGCATTTT. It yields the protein CASSLDRAGQPQHF.

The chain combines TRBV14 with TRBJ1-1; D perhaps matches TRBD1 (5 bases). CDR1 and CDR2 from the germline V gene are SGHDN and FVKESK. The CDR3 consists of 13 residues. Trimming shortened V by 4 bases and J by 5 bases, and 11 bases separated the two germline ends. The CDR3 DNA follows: TGTGCCAGCAGCCCCTTTTGGGGGACTGAAGCTTTCTTT. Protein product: CASSPFWGTEAFF.

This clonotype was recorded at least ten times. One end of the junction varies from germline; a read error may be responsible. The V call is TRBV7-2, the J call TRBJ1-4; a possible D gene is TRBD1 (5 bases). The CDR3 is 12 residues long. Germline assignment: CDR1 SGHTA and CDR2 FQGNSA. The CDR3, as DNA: TGTGCCAGCAGCTTATCGCCCGGGACGCCCAGTTTT. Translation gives CASSLSPGTPSF.

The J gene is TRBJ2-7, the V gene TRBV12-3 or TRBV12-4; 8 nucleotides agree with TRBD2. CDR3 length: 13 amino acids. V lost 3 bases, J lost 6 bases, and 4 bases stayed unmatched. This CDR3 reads CASSFQRELEQYF. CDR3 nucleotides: TGTGCCAGCAGTTTCCAGCGGGAGCTCGAGCAGTACTTC.

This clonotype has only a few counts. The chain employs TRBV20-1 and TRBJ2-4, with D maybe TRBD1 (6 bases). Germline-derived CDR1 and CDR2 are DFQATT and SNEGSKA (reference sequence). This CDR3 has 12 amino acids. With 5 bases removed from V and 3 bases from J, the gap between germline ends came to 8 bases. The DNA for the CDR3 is TGCAGTGCTGAGGGGGTCAAAAACATTCAGTACTTC. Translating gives CSAEGVKNIQYF.

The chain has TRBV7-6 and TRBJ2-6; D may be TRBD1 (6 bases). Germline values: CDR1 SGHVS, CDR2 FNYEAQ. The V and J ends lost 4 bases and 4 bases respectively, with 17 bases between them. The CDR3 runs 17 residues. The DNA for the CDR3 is TGTGCCAGCAGCTCAAACCTTGGGGGCGACGGGGCCAACGTCCTGACTTTC. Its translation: CASSSNLGGDGANVLTF. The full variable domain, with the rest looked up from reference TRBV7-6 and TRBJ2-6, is GAGVSQSPRYKVTKRGQDVALRCDPISGHVSLYWYRQALGQGPEFLTYFNYEAQQDKSGLPNDRFSAERPEGSISTLTIQRTEQRDSAMYRCASSSNLGGDGANVLTFGAGSRLTVL.

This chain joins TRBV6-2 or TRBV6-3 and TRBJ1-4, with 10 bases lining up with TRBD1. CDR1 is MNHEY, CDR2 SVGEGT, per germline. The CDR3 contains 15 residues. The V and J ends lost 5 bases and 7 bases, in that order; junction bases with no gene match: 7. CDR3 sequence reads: CASSDPRDRGEKLFF. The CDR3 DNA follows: TGTGCCAGCAGTGATCCCCGGGACAGGGGTGAAAAACTGTTTTTT.

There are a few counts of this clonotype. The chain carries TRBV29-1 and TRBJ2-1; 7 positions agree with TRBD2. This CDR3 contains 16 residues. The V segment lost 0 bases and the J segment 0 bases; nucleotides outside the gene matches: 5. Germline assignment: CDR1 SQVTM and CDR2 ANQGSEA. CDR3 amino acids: CSVEDPTSNSYNEQFF. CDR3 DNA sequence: TGCAGCGTTGAAGATCCGACTAGCAACTCCTACAATGAGCAGTTCTTC.

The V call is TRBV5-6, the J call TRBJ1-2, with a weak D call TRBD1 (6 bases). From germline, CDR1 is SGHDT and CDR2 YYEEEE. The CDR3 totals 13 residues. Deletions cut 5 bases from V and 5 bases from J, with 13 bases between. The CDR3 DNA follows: TGTGCCAGCAGGAAGGGACAAGTATATGGCTACACCTTC. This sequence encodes CASRKGQVYGYTF.

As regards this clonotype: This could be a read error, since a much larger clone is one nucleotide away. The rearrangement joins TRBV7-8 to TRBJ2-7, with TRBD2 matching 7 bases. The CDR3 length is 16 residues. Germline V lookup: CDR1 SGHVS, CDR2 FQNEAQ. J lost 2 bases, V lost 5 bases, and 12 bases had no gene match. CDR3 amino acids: CASSGGGGGGAYEQYF. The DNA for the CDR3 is TGTGCCAGCAGCGGGGGGGGGGGGGGAGGGGCCTACGAGCAGTACTTC.

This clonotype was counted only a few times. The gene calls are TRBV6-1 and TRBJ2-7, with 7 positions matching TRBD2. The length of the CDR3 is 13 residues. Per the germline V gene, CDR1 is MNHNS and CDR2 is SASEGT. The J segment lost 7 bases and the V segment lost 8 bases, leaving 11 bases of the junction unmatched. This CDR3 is CASGRVGVKEQYF. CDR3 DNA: TGTGCCAGCGGGAGGGTAGGGGTGAAAGAGCAGTACTTC.

For the CDR3, the DNA is TGTGCCAGCAGAGGACTAGCGGGAGGGCCGTATACGCAGTATTTT. This encodes CASRGLAGGPYTQYF. V and J are TRBV28 and TRBJ2-3, with 15 bases aligning to TRBD2. Germline CDR1 is MDHEN and CDR2 is SYDVKM. This CDR3 spans 15 amino acids. V gave up 6 bases and J gave up 7 bases; unmatched junction bases: 5. The complete variable domain, with remaining parts taken from reference TRBV28 and TRBJ2-3, reads DVKVTQSSRYLVKRTGEKVFLECVQDMDHENMFWYRQDPGLGLRLIYFSYDVKMKEKGDIPEGYSVSREKKERFSLILESASTNQTSMYLCASRGLAGGPYTQYFGPGTRLTVL.

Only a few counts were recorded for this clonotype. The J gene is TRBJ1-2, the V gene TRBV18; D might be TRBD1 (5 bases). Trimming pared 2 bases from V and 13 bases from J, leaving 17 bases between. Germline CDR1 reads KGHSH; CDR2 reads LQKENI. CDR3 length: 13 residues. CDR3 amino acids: CASSPERDGPCTF. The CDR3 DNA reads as TGTGCCAGCTCACCAGAGAGGGACGGTCCTTGCACCTTC. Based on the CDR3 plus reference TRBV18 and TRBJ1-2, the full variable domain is NAGVMQNPRHLVRRRGQEARLRCSPMKGHSHVYWYRQLPEEGLKFMVYLQKENIIDESGMPKERFSAEFPKEGPSILRIQQVVRGDSAAYFCASSPERDGPCTFGSGTRLTVV.

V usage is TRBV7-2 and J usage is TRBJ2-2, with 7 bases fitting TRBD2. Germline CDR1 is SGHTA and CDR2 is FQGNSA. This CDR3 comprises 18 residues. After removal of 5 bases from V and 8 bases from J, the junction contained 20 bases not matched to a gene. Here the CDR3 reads CASSLPRRLADRVGELFF. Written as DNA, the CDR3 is TGTGCCAGCAGCCTCCCCCGGAGGCTAGCGGATAGAGTGGGGGAGCTGTTTTTT.